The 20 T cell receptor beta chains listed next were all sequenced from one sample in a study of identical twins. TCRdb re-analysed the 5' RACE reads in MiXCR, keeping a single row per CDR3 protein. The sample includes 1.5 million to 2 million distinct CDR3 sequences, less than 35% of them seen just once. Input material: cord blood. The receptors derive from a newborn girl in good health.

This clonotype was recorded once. This CDR3 is CASRPDRDCGYTF. As DNA, the CDR3 is TGTGCCAGCAGACCCGACAGGGACTGTGGCTACACCTTC. J is TRBJ1-2 and V is TRBV27; 7 bases match TRBD1. Germline lookup yields CDR1 MNHEY and CDR2 SMNVEV (reference sequence). This CDR3 is 13 amino acids long. Trimming at V came to 6 bases and at J to 7 bases, leaving 8 bases not matched to a gene.

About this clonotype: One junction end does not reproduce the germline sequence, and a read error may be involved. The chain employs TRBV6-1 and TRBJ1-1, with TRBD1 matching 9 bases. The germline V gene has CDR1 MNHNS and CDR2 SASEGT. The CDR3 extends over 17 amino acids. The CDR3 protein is CASRNGGQGALNIEAFF. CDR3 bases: TGTGCCAGCAGAAACGGGGGACAGGGAGCACTGAACATTGAAGCTTTCTTT.

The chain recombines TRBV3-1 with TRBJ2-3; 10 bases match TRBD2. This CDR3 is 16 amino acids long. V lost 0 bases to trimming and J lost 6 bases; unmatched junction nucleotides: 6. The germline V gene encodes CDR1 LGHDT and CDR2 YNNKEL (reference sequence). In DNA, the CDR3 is TGTGCCAGCAGCCAAGATCTCGCTAGCGGGGGCGATACGCAGTATTTT. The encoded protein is CASSQDLASGGDTQYF.

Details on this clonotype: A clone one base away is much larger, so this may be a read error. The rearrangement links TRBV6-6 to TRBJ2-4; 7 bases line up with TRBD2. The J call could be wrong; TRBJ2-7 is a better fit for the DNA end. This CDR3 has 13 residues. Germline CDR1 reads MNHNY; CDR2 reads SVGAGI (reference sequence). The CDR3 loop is CASSRDYPCEQYF. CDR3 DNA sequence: TGTGCCAGCAGCCGGGACTACCCCTGCGAGCAGTACTTC.

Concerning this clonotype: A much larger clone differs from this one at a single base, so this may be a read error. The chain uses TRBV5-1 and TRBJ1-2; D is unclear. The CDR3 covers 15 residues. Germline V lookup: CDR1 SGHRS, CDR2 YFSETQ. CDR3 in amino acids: CASSLVALITYGYAF. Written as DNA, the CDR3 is TGCGCCAGCAGCTTGGTAGCCCTCATTACCTATGGCTACGCCTTC.

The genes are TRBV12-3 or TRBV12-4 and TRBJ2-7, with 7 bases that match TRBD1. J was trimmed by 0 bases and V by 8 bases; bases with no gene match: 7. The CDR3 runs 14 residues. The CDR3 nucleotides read TGTGCCAGCTGTATGTCAGGGGGCTCCTACGAGCAGTACTTC. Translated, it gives CASCMSGGSYEQYF.

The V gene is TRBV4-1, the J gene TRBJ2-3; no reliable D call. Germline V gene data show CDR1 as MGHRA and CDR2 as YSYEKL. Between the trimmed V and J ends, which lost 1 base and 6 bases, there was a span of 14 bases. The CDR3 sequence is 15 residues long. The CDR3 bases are TGCGCCAGCAGCCAAGGGGTAGCCCTCAGTGATACGCAGTATTTT. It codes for CASSQGVALSDTQYF.

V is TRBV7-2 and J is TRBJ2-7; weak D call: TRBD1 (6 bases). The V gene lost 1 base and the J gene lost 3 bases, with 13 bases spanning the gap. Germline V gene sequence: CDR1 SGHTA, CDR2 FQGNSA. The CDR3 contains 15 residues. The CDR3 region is CASSLGVRGGYEQYF. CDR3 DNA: TGTGCCAGCAGCTTAGGGGTCAGGGGCGGCTACGAGCAGTACTTC.

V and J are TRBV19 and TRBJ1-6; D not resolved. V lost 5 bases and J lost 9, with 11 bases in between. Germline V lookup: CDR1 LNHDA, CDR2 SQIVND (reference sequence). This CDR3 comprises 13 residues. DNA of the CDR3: TGTGCCAGTAGTGCCGTGTTGGGTTCACCCCTCCACTTT. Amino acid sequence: CASSAVLGSPLHF.

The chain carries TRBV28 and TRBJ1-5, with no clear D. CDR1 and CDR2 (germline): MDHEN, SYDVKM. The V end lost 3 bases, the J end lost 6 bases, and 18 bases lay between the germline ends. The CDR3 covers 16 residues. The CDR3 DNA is TGTGCCAGCAGTTTTCCGACGACCCTCACGGGTCAGCCCCAGCATTTT. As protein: CASSFPTTLTGQPQHF. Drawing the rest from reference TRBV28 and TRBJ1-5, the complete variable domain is DVKVTQSSRYLVKRTGEKVFLECVQDMDHENMFWYRQDPGLGLRLIYFSYDVKMKEKGDIPEGYSVSREKKERFSLILESASTNQTSMYLCASSFPTTLTGQPQHFGDGTRLSIL.

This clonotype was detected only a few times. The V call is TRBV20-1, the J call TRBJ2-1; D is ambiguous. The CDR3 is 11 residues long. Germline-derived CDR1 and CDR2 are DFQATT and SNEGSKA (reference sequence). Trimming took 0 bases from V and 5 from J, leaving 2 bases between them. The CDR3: CSARDDNEQFF. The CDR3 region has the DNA TGCAGTGCTAGAGACGACAATGAGCAGTTCTTC.

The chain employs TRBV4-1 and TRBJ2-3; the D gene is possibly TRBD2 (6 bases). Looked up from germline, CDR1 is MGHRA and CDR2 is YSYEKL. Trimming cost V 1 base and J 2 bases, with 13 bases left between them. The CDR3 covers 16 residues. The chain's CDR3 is CASSQGLVFLTDTQYF. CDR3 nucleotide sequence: TGCGCCAGCAGCCAAGGACTAGTATTCCTCACAGATACGCAGTATTTT.

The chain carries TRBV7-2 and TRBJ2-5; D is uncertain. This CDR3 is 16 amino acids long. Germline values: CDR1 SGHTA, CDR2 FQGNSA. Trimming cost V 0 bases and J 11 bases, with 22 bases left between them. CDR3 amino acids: CASSLAVWPSRMEQYF. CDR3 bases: TGTGCCAGCAGCTTAGCGGTATGGCCTAGTCGTATGGAGCAGTACTTC.

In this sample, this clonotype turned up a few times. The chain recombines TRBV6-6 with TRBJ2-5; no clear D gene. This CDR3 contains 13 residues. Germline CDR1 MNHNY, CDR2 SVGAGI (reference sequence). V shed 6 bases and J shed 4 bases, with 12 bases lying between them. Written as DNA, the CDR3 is TGTGCCAGCAGGAGCACCTCTAGAGAGACCCAGTACTTC. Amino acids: CASRSTSRETQYF.

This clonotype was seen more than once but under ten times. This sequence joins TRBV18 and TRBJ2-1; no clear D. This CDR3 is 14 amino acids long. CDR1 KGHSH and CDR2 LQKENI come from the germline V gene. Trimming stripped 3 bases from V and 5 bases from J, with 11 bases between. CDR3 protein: CASSPVIPDNEQFF. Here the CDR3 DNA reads TGTGCCAGCTCACCGGTCATTCCCGACAATGAGCAGTTCTTC.

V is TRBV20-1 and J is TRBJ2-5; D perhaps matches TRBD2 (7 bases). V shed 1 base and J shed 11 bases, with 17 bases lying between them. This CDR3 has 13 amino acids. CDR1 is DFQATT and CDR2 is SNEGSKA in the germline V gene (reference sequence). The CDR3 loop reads CSARVRGGDEQYF. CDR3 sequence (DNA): TGCAGTGCTAGAGTACGCGGGGGCGATGAGCAGTACTTC.

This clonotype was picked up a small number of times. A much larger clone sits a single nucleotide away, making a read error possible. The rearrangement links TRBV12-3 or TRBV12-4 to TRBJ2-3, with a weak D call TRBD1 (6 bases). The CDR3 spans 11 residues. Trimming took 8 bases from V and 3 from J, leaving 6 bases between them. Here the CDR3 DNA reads TGTGCCAGCGGACAGACAGATACGCAGTATTTT. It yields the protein CASGQTDTQYF.

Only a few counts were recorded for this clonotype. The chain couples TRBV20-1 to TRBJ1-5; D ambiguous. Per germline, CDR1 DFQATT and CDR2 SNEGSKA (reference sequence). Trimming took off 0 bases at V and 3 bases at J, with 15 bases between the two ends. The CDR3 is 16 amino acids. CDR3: CSARDYLRGINQPQHF. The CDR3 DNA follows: TGCAGTGCTAGAGACTATCTTCGAGGGATCAATCAGCCCCAGCATTTT.

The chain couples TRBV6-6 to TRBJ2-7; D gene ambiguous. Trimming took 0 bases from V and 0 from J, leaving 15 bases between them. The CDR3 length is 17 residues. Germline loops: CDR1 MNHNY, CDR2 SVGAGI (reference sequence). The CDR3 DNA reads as TGTGCCAGCAGTTACTCAGGCCCACCACTTAGCTCCTACGAGCAGTACTTC. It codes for CASSYSGPPLSSYEQYF.

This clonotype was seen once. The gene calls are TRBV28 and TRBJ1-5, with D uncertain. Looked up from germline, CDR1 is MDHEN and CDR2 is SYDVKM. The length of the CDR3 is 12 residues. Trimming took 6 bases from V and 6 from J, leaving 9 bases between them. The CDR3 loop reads CASRMGGQPQHF. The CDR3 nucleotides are TGTGCCAGCAGGATGGGCGGTCAGCCCCAGCATTTT.